The TCR beta chain under discussion was sequenced for a study of immune evolution from preneoplasia to lung adenocarcinoma (TCRdb year 2021). Regarding the research as a whole: Immune contexture across lung adenocarcinoma precursors and invasive adenocarcinoma was profiled using immune gene expression, TCR sequencing and multiplex immunofluorescence. Resected precursor lesions (AAH, AIS, MIA) and invasive adenocarcinomas were compared with paired morphologically normal lung tissue. Sample size was determined by specimen availability and not by a prior power calculation. The immune data were integrated with whole exome sequencing and methylation data obtained from the same cohort of nodules. A total of roughly 50 patients with pulmonary nodules who underwent surgical resection were included in the overall cohort. TCR sequencing data came from over 40 patients. The study reported that some 100 samples were used for TCR sequencing. POLYSOLVER was used to infer Class I HLA alleles from exome data, and LOHHLA was used to detect allele-specific HLA loss.

CDR1 and CDR2, per the germline V gene, are LGHNA and YNFKEQ. Between the V and J ends, shortened by 0 bases and 0 bases respectively, the junction contains 12 bases. Including cysteine and phenylalanine, the CDR3 has 16 amino acids. The read is trimmed to its CDR3 DNA, 48 bases read in frame from base 1. As to this clone: Its antigen has not been determined. Per-base quality was not reported, and no clone a single base away is much larger than it.

On the study overall, not on this receptor specifically: Top T cell clone frequencies were highest in normal lung and appeared to decrease progressively from AAH through AIS, MIA and invasive adenocarcinoma. Clonality was highest in normal lung, while later-stage lesions appeared to show lower clonality but higher T cell density and diversity. The findings rested on association rather than direct causation, and larger cohorts with long-term follow-up and longitudinal biopsies were considered necessary. All patients were from Japan and China, so applicability to Western populations was uncertain.

Patients underwent resection in Japan or China between about 2013 and 2017. Histologic diagnosis of each case was confirmed independently by two lung cancer pathologists on H&E slides. The AllPrep DNA/RNA FFPE Kit was used to isolate DNA from FFPE tissue. TCR beta CDR3 regions were sequenced from DNA using the immunoSEQ hsTCRbeta Kit. The paper's data handling went like this. The ImmunoSEQ Analyzer was used to analyse the TCR sequencing data. T cell clonality was calculated on productive rearrangements as 1 minus Pielou's evenness. The inverse Simpson index, applied to productive templates, was used to measure T cell diversity. T cell density was TCR beta template counts normalized to usable DNA, estimated by amplifying and sequencing housekeeping genes. Two-sided Kruskal-Wallis tests were used to compare TCR metrics across histologic stages. TCRdb took over this immuneACCESS table, retaining in-frame rearrangements with V and J assigned. Such tables are incomplete; in checked studies, under half of the missing clones stem from an unresolved V gene, and the remainder is unexplained. The DNA was the basis for D and trimming; V, J and clone size are from that table. The sample has under 3,000 clones on record, 81% of them singletons. 9% to 10% of the sample lies in the top ten.

The sequencing sample was made of FFPE adjacent normal lung tissue. The TCR was taken from a person aged 55-80 years with lung adenocarcinoma. Recombination connected TRBV4-2 to TRBJ2-7; the D segment could be TRBD1, given 5 matching bases. The CDR3 protein: CASSQDVTGRSYEQYF. Here is the DNA: TGTGCCAGCAGCCAAGACGTCACAGGACGCTCCTACGAGCAGTACTTC.